This T cell receptor (beta chain) was found in a study of blood T cell repertoires in COVID-19. Study as a whole: The United States, Italy and Spain provided the acute and convalescent COVID-19 samples. T cells, B-cell-depleted T cells, or PBMCs supplied cDNA or gDNA.

The CDR3 contains 13 residues. The germline V gene has CDR1 LNHDA and CDR2 SQIVND (reference sequence). Unmatched junction bases numbered 6, after V lost 5 bases and J lost 6 bases. Original methodology: Scientists estimated how many nucleated cells there were by amplifying reference gene primers. Data came from immunoSEQ multiplex PCR; TCRdb stores just in-frame clones and leaves some out. V, J and clone size reflect that table, while D and trimming were determined from the DNA. The sample has 50,000 to 85,000 clones, approximately 86% seen once. The chain joins TRBV19 to TRBJ1-2; TRBD1 aligns across 7 bases. The material sequenced was peripheral blood. This receptor was identified in a man aged 55 to 69 with acute or convalescent COVID-19. The CDR3 nucleotides are TGTGCCAGTAGTGCGCAGACAGGGCATGGCTACACCTTC. Its protein product is CASSAQTGHGYTF.